These T cell receptor beta chains were read from a single sample in a study of blood T cell repertoires in COVID-19. Method: immunoSEQ multiplex PCR; TCRdb's copy keeps in-frame clones and lacks some. The sample consists of 150,000 to 200,000 clones, around 80% of them appearing once. Sequencing used peripheral blood. These receptors came from a man in his 70s with active or convalescent COVID-19. CDR3s include the opening cysteine and the closing phenylalanine or tryptophan. The order of the fields is V gene, clone size, J gene, D gene, CDR3 protein, CDR3 DNA. A D gene is named only where the DNA matches it firmly. Not every row has a clone size; where given, it reads once, few, many or a size class.

V gene: TRBV5-1; clone size: .; J gene: TRBJ2-5; D gene: TRBD2; CDR3 protein: CASSLDSAGGGTQYF; CDR3 DNA: TGCGCCAGCAGCTTGGATTCGGCGGGAGGGGGGACCCAGTACTTC
V gene: TRBV3-1/TRBV3-2; clone size: .; J gene: TRBJ2-1; D gene: .; CDR3 protein: CASSPGSVAYNEQFF; CDR3 DNA: TGTGCCAGCAGTCCCGGTTCCGTGGCCTACAATGAGCAGTTCTTC
V gene: TRBV12-5; clone size: .; J gene: TRBJ1-5; D gene: TRBD1; CDR3 protein: CASGLEAGTGVNQPQHF; CDR3 DNA: TGTGCTAGTGGTTTAGAAGCGGGGACAGGCGTTAATCAGCCCCAGCATTTT
V gene: TRBV5-1; clone size: .; J gene: TRBJ2-7; D gene: .; CDR3 protein: CASSSPGAPYEQYF; CDR3 DNA: TGCGCCAGCAGCTCTCCGGGAGCTCCCTACGAGCAGTACTTC
V gene: TRBV30; clone size: .; J gene: TRBJ1-4; D gene: TRBD1; CDR3 protein: CAWSRQGVRRANEKLFF; CDR3 DNA: TGTGCCTGGAGTCGGCAGGGGGTTAGAAGGGCTAATGAAAAACTGTTTTTT
V gene: TRBV10-3; clone size: once; J gene: TRBJ2-1; D gene: TRBD2; CDR3 protein: CAISAAGDNEQFF; CDR3 DNA: TGTGCCATCAGTGCAGCGGGGGACAATGAGCAGTTCTTC
V gene: TRBV27; clone size: few; J gene: TRBJ2-2; D gene: TRBD2; CDR3 protein: CASSQSGRASGELFF; CDR3 DNA: TGTGCCAGCAGCCAAAGCGGGAGGGCCAGCGGGGAGCTGTTTTTT
V gene: TRBV4-3; clone size: .; J gene: TRBJ1-3; D gene: TRBD1; CDR3 protein: CASSQADRGNTIYF; CDR3 DNA: TGCGCCAGCAGCCAAGCGGACAGGGGAAACACCATATATTTT
V gene: TRBV14; clone size: .; J gene: TRBJ2-1; D gene: TRBD2; CDR3 protein: CASSRRTSGFSSYNEQFF; CDR3 DNA: TGTGCCAGCAGCCGACGGACTAGCGGGTTTAGCTCCTACAATGAGCAGTTCTTC
V gene: TRBV27; clone size: .; J gene: TRBJ2-1; D gene: .; CDR3 protein: CATSAGTRLGEQFF; CDR3 DNA: TGTGCCACTTCAGCGGGCACTCGGTTAGGTGAGCAGTTCTTC
V gene: TRBV2; clone size: .; J gene: TRBJ2-7; D gene: .; CDR3 protein: CASSEDSPYEQYF; CDR3 DNA: TGTGCCAGCAGTGAAGACAGCCCCTACGAGCAGTACTTC
V gene: TRBV9; clone size: .; J gene: TRBJ1-1; D gene: .; CDR3 protein: CASSVVQGEAFF; CDR3 DNA: TGTGCCAGCAGCGTAGTCCAGGGGGAAGCTTTCTTT
V gene: TRBV7-8; clone size: once; J gene: TRBJ2-7; D gene: .; CDR3 protein: CASSLVDKFYEQYF; CDR3 DNA: TGTGCCAGCAGCTTAGTGGACAAGTTCTACGAGCAGTACTTC
V gene: TRBV19; clone size: .; J gene: TRBJ2-2; D gene: .; CDR3 protein: CASSRGRSPYTGELFF; CDR3 DNA: TGTGCCAGTAGCCGAGGGCGGAGCCCTTACACCGGGGAGCTGTTTTTT
V gene: TRBV6-2/TRBV6-3; clone size: .; J gene: TRBJ2-2; D gene: TRBD2; CDR3 protein: CASSYPAGGITGELFF; CDR3 DNA: TGTGCCAGCAGTTACCCGGCGGGGGGGATCACCGGGGAGCTGTTTTTT
V gene: TRBV5-6; clone size: many; J gene: TRBJ2-3; D gene: TRBD1; CDR3 protein: CASSLMTGATDTQYF; CDR3 DNA: TGTGCCAGCAGCTTGATGACAGGGGCTACAGATACGCAGTATTTT
V gene: TRBV9; clone size: .; J gene: TRBJ1-1; D gene: .; CDR3 protein: CASSRKGDGSTEAFF; CDR3 DNA: TGTGCCAGCAGCAGGAAGGGGGATGGAAGCACTGAAGCTTTCTTT
V gene: TRBV19; clone size: .; J gene: TRBJ1-2; D gene: .; CDR3 protein: CASSMGSLYGYTF; CDR3 DNA: TGTGCCAGTAGTATGGGCAGCTTATATGGCTACACCTTC
V gene: TRBV4-2; clone size: .; J gene: TRBJ1-5; D gene: .; CDR3 protein: CASSQPSGAGLIQPQHF; CDR3 DNA: TGTGCCAGCAGCCAGCCAAGCGGGGCAGGGTTGATTCAGCCCCAGCATTTT
V gene: TRBV19; clone size: .; J gene: TRBJ1-2; D gene: .; CDR3 protein: CASSTLQGFAGYTF; CDR3 DNA: TGTGCCAGTAGTACGCTACAGGGATTCGCTGGCTACACCTTC
V gene: TRBV25-1; clone size: few; J gene: TRBJ1-4; D gene: .; CDR3 protein: CASRSQANEKLFF; CDR3 DNA: TGTGCCAGCAGGTCACAGGCTAATGAAAAACTGTTTTTT
V gene: TRBV10-2; clone size: .; J gene: TRBJ1-5; D gene: .; CDR3 protein: CASSGEGGSNQPQHF; CDR3 DNA: TGCGCCAGCAGTGGGGAGGGTGGTAGCAATCAGCCCCAGCATTTT
V gene: TRBV10-1; clone size: few; J gene: TRBJ2-1; D gene: TRBD2; CDR3 protein: CASSENSGGATTYNEQFF; CDR3 DNA: TGCGCCAGCAGTGAGAATAGCGGGGGCGCCACAACCTACAATGAGCAGTTCTTC
V gene: TRBV6-5; clone size: .; J gene: TRBJ2-6; D gene: .; CDR3 protein: CASSSGEDGANVLTF; CDR3 DNA: TGTGCCAGCAGCTCCGGGGAAGATGGGGCCAACGTCCTGACTTTC
V gene: TRBV19; clone size: .; J gene: TRBJ1-4; D gene: .; CDR3 protein: CASSPTRGSNEKLFF; CDR3 DNA: TGTGCCAGTAGTCCAACTCGGGGGTCTAATGAAAAACTGTTTTTT
V gene: TRBV5-1; clone size: .; J gene: TRBJ2-1; D gene: .; CDR3 protein: CASSPRWENPYNEQFF; CDR3 DNA: TGCGCCAGCAGCCCACGATGGGAGAATCCCTACAATGAGCAGTTCTTC
V gene: TRBV27; clone size: .; J gene: TRBJ2-1; D gene: TRBD2; CDR3 protein: CASSSHIKISGGRDEQFF; CDR3 DNA: TGTGCCAGCAGTTCACACATTAAAATTAGCGGGGGGCGGGATGAGCAGTTCTTC
V gene: TRBV7-9; clone size: .; J gene: TRBJ2-1; D gene: TRBD2; CDR3 protein: CASSATSGSNEQFF; CDR3 DNA: TGTGCCAGCAGCGCCACTAGCGGGTCTAATGAGCAGTTCTTC
V gene: TRBV7-9; clone size: .; J gene: TRBJ2-3; D gene: TRBD2; CDR3 protein: CASSTSGRGAADTQYF; CDR3 DNA: TGTGCCAGCTCGACTAGCGGGAGAGGGGCCGCAGATACGCAGTATTTT